This T cell receptor (beta chain) was recovered during a study of T cell responses to AZD1222 COVID-19 vaccine. Regarding the study as a whole: Two AZD1222 doses significantly raised spike-specific TCR breadth and depth over controls.

The method was immunoSEQ multiplex PCR; TCRdb's version includes in-frame clones alone and lacks a portion of them. The sample contains about 95,000 clones, about 88% of which appear only once. Comments on this clone: What it binds is unknown.

Germline lookup yields CDR1 LNHDA and CDR2 SQIVND (reference sequence). The CDR3 length is 11 residues. The V gene is TRBV19, the J gene TRBJ1-1; D not certain. The sequencing here drew on peripheral blood, taken on day 0 of AZD1222 vaccination. The receptor was derived from an adult in good health. DNA for the CDR3: TGTGGTTCCCGTTTAGGCACTGAAGCTTTCTTT. Translation gives CGSRLGTEAFF.